This T cell receptor beta chain is drawn from a study of blood T cell repertoires in COVID-19. Study information: Specimens from acute and convalescent COVID-19 originated in the United States, Italy and Spain.

This clone was picked up one time. V lost 5 bases, J lost 4 bases, and 15 bases lay in between. The CDR3 length is 15 residues. Looked up from germline, CDR1 is SNHLY and CDR2 is FYNNEI. The age range of participants was about 18 to 90 years, with residence in about two dozen US areas. Recovered Cohort 3 donors showed two negative PCRs, clearance, or symptom resolution. Produced via immunoSEQ multiplex PCR; TCRdb's table is partial and in-frame only. The sample has about 380,000 clones; approximately 90% are singletons. The gene calls are TRBV2 and TRBJ1-5; D is perhaps TRBD1 (6 bases). The sample was PBMCs or T cells enriched from blood (not recorded which). The sequence derives from a woman under 30 who had recovered from COVID-19. The CDR3 coding sequence is TGTGCCAGCAGTCCAAGGGCAGGGGATAATCAGCCCCAGCATTTT. Amino acid sequence: CASSPRAGDNQPQHF.